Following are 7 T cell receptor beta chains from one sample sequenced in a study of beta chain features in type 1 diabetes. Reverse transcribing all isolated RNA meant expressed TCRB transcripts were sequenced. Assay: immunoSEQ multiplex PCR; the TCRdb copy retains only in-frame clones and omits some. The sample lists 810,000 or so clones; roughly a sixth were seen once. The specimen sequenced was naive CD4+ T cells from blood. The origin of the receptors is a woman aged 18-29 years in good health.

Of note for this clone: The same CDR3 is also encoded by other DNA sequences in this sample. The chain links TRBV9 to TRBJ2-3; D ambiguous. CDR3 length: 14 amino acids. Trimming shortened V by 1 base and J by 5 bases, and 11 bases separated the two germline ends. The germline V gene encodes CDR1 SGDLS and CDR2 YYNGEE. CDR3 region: CASSVQSVRDTQYF. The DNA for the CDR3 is TGTGCCAGCAGCGTACAAAGCGTTCGAGATACGCAGTATTTT.

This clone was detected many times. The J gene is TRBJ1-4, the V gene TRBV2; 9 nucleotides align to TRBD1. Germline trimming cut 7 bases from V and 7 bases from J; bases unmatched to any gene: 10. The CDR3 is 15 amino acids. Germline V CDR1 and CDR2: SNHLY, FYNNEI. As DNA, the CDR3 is TGTGCCAGCAACCGAGCCGGGACAGGGCGTGAAAAACTGTTTTTT. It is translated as CASNRAGTGREKLFF.

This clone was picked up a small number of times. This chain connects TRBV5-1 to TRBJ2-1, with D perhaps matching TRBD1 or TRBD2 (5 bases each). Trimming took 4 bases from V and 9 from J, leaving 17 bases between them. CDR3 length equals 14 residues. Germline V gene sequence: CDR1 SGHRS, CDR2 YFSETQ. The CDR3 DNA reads TGCGCCAGCAGCCCGGGGACCGAGGGGCGTGAGCAGTTCTTC. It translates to CASSPGTEGREQFF.

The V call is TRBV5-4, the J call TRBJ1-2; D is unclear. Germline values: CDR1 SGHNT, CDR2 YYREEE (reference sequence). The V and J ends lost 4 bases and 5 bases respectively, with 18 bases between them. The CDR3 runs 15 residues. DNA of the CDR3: TGTGCCAGCAGCCAAGAGGGCAGTGAAGGATATGGCTACACCTTC. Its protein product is CASSQEGSEGYGYTF. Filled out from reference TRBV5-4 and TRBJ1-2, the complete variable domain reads ETGVTQSPTHLIKTRGQQVTLRCSSQSGHNTVSWYQQALGQGPQFIFQYYREEENGRGNFPPRFSGLQFPNYSSELNVNALELDDSALYLCASSQEGSEGYGYTFGSGTRLTVV.

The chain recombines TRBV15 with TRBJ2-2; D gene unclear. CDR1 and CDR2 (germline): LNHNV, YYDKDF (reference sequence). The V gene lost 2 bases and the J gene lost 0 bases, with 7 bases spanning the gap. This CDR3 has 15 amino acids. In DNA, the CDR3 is TGTGCCACCAGCAGACAAACTACGAACACCGGGGAGCTGTTTTTT. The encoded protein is CATSRQTTNTGELFF.

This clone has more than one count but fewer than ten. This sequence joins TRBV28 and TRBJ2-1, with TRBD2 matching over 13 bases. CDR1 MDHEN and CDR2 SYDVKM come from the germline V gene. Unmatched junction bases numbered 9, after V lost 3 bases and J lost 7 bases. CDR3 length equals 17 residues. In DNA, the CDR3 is TGTGCCAGCAGTTTGAGCTTGGGACTAGCGGGATTTAATGAGCAGTTCTTC. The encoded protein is CASSLSLGLAGFNEQFF.

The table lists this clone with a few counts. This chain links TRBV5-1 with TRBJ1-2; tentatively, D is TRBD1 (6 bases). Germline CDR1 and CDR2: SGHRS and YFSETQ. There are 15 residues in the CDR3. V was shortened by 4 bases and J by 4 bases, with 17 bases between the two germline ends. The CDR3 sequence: CASSPYRTESYGYTF. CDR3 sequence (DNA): TGCGCCAGCAGCCCATATCGGACAGAGAGCTATGGCTACACCTTC.